This TCR beta chain derives from a study of graft-versus-host responses after intestinal transplantation. Sequencing was performed with immunoSEQ multiplex PCR; in TCRdb, only in-frame clones are kept and a portion is missing. This table has tens of thousands of clones, 80% to 95% appearing once. In this sample, this clone turned up a few times. As yet, its antigen is unknown. J lost 4 bases, V lost 5 bases, and 1 base had no gene match. The germline V gene has CDR1 SQVTM and CDR2 ANQGSEA. The CDR3 has 12 residues. The sample in question was unstimulated CD4+ T cells sorted from spleen or lymph node cells, obtained before transplant. This chain joins TRBV29-1 and TRBJ1-5; the match to TRBD1 covers 8 bases. The clonotype comes from a human donor who was the organ donor for an intestinal transplant. Written as DNA, the CDR3 is TGCAGCGTTCGACAGGGGAATCAGCCCCAGCATTTT. This sequence encodes CSVRQGNQPQHF. The full variable domain, with the rest looked up from reference TRBV29-1 and TRBJ1-5, is SAVISQKPSRDICQRGTSLTIQCQVDSQVTMMFWYRQQPGQSLTLIATANQGSEATYESGFVIDKFPISRPNLTFSTLTVSNMSPEDSSIYLCSVRQGNQPQHFGDGTRLSIL.